Here is one T cell receptor beta chain with its context. The antigen is undetermined. Only in-frame clones appear in the TCRdb table, and some are missing; sequencing was by immunoSEQ multiplex PCR. The sample carries roughly 150,000 clones, around 90% recorded once. Germline V lookup: CDR1 SNHLY, CDR2 FYNNEI. CDR3 length: 14 residues. Trimming pared 4 bases from V and 2 bases from J, leaving 9 bases between. This record comes from a study of CD4+ T cells in melanoma. Regarding the study as a whole: Diverse differentiation states were reported for melanoma neoantigen-specific CD4+ T cells. CD8+ T cell, macrophage and B cell function reportedly correlated with neoantigen-specific CD4+ T cells.

The chain joins TRBV2 to TRBJ1-5, with D unclear. The clonotype originates from a human donor with melanoma. CDR3 coding DNA: TGTGCCAGCAGTGCTTCCGTCGGCAATCAGCCCCAGCATTTT. It codes for CASSASVGNQPQHF.